The 9 T cell receptor beta chains below were found in one sample sequenced in a study of blood T cells in healthy people across ages. Primed by a sample-barcoded 5' primer and a J-beta primer mix, a second PCR proceeded for roughly 7 to 11 cycles. TCRdb redid the calling of the 5' RACE reads with MiXCR, one entry per CDR3 protein. The profile shows about 730,000 distinct CDR3 sequences, 35% to 45% of them singletons. The sample was blood. All receptors come from a woman aged 55-69 years in good health.

This clonotype was counted a few times. The chain recombines TRBV3-1 with TRBJ2-3; D is unclear. Trimming left V 1 base short and J 6 bases short, with 5 bases between. CDR3 length: 12 amino acids. The germline gives CDR1 LGHDT, CDR2 YNNKEL (reference sequence). CDR3 DNA: TGTGCCAGCAGCCAAGTCGTGGATACGCAGTATTTT. Translated, it gives CASSQVVDTQYF.

This clonotype was seen a few times. The chain recombines TRBV5-1 with TRBJ2-5; 7 positions match TRBD1. The CDR3 is 15 amino acids. The germline V gene has CDR1 SGHRS and CDR2 YFSETQ. V dropped 1 base and J dropped 0; count of bases not matched to a gene: 3. CDR3 sequence: CASSLRGTDQETQYF. The DNA for the CDR3 is TGCGCCAGCAGCTTGAGAGGGACAGACCAAGAGACCCAGTACTTC.

The J gene is TRBJ1-4, the V gene TRBV12-3 or TRBV12-4; no clear D gene. Deletions cut 4 bases from V and 8 bases from J, with 11 bases between. CDR3 length: 13 amino acids. The CDR3 loop reads CASSSRGGEKLFF. CDR3 sequence (DNA): TGTGCCAGCAGTTCTCGAGGAGGCGAAAAACTGTTTTTT.

The rearrangement joins TRBV4-2 to TRBJ1-4; D is unclear. Germline assignment: CDR1 LGHNA and CDR2 YNFKEQ. The CDR3 is made up of 15 amino acids. Trimming took 2 bases from V and 7 from J, leaving 14 bases between them. The CDR3 reads CASSQTTAVAEKLFF. CDR3 bases: TGTGCCAGCAGCCAAACTACAGCCGTCGCTGAAAAACTGTTTTTT.

The table lists this clonotype with a few counts. The chain links TRBV29-1 to TRBJ2-3; D not resolved. Trimming cost V 1 base and J 4 bases, with 6 bases left between them. CDR1 SQVTM and CDR2 ANQGSEA come from the germline V gene. This CDR3 contains 12 residues. The CDR3 loop reads CSVEGTADTQYF. For the CDR3, the DNA is TGCAGCGTTGAAGGGACGGCAGATACGCAGTATTTT.

This clonotype was picked up many times. This chain joins TRBV28 and TRBJ2-5; the match to TRBD1 covers 7 bases. The ends lost 6 bases at V and 3 bases at J; junction bases unmatched: 10. The CDR3 loop spans 15 amino acids. From germline, CDR1 is MDHEN and CDR2 SYDVKM. The CDR3 DNA is TGTGCCAGCAGGGATGGGACAGCGAGTAAAGAGACCCAGTACTTC. As protein: CASRDGTASKETQYF.

The genes are TRBV5-1 and TRBJ2-5, with TRBD2 identical over 9 bases. CDR3 length equals 16 residues. Trimming cost V 2 bases and J 1 base; bases outside gene matches: 6. In germline, CDR1 is SGHRS, CDR2 YFSETQ. The CDR3 protein is CASSLLLAGSQETQYF. CDR3 bases: TGCGCCAGCAGCTTACTACTAGCGGGTAGCCAAGAGACCCAGTACTTC.

CDR3 coding DNA: TGTGCCAGCTCACCACAACTGGGAGGCATAATAGGCACAGATACGCAGTATTTT. This sequence encodes CASSPQLGGIIGTDTQYF. The chain recombines TRBV18 with TRBJ2-3; D possibly corresponds to TRBD2 (6 bases). Trimming removed 1 base from V and 1 base from J, with 18 bases in between. Germline V CDR1 and CDR2: KGHSH, LQKENI. This CDR3 comprises 18 residues.

In nucleotides, the CDR3 is TGCAGTGCTAGAGGGGCTAGCAGATACACAGATACGCAGTATTTT. It codes for CSARGASRYTDTQYF. The J gene is TRBJ2-3, the V gene TRBV20-1; maybe TRBD2 (5 bases). Trimming stripped 1 base from V and 2 bases from J, with 13 bases between. The CDR3 contains 15 residues. Germline loops: CDR1 DFQATT, CDR2 SNEGSKA (reference sequence).